A single sample gave rise to the 5 T cell receptor beta chains below, sequenced in a study of shared clonotypes between healthy human individuals. This table comes from immunoSEQ multiplex PCR, and its TCRdb copy is limited to in-frame clones, with some not included. The table includes more than 400,000 clones, almost 97% detected once. Material: naive CD4+ T cells sorted from blood. Documented subset: CD45RA+ positively selected. The receptors derive from a young woman in good health.

The chain recombines TRBV19 with TRBJ2-7, with TRBD1 identical over 8 bases. This CDR3 comprises 14 residues. The germline gives CDR1 LNHDA, CDR2 SQIVND (reference sequence). Trimming took 6 bases from V and 4 from J; bases not matched to a gene: 8. CDR3 DNA: TGTGCCAGTAGAGATCGGACAGGGAGTTACGAGCAGTACTTC. Translation gives CASRDRTGSYEQYF.

The V and J genes are TRBV2 and TRBJ2-5; 10 bases line up with TRBD1. CDR3 length: 14 residues. Unmatched junction bases numbered 5, after V lost 6 bases and J lost 4 bases. Germline CDR1 reads SNHLY; CDR2 reads FYNNEI. CDR3 sequence reads: CASRRTGGVETQYF. In DNA form, the CDR3 reads TGTGCCAGCAGACGGACAGGGGGTGTAGAGACCCAGTACTTC.

The chain couples TRBV28 to TRBJ2-7; possible D gene TRBD2, 5 bases. Germline values: CDR1 MDHEN, CDR2 SYDVKM. The CDR3 runs 13 residues. With 10 bases removed from V and 7 bases from J, the gap between germline ends came to 20 bases. The CDR3 sequence is CATADRVRGEQYF. The CDR3 DNA follows: TGTGCCACCGCCGACCGGGTAAGAGGGGAGCAGTACTTC.

V and J are TRBV28 and TRBJ1-3; D gene uncertain. V was clipped by 6 bases and J by 7 bases, with 10 bases between them. Germline V CDR1 and CDR2: MDHEN, SYDVKM. CDR3 length: 12 amino acids. This chain's CDR3 is CASSPPGNTIYF. CDR3 sequence (DNA): TGTGCCAGCAGCCCCCCCGGGAACACCATATATTTT.

This sequence joins TRBV27 and TRBJ1-2, with TRBD1 matching over 9 bases. V was clipped by 6 bases and J by 3 bases; unmatched bases: 8. The germline V gene has CDR1 MNHEY and CDR2 SMNVEV (reference sequence). There are 15 residues in the CDR3. CDR3 nucleotides: TGTGCCAGCAGCGCGGACAGGGGTTTTTACTATGGCTACACCTTC. This translates into CASSADRGFYYGYTF.